This is a list of T cell receptor beta chains from one sample in a study of blood T cell repertoires in COVID-19. The table came from immunoSEQ multiplex PCR; TCRdb's copy has only in-frame clones and leaves some out. The sample comprises about 36,000 clones, roughly 78% of which are singletons, and approximately 15% rests with the top ten. The sequencing input was peripheral blood. The receptors originated from a man aged 70 or older with acute or convalescent COVID-19. Each CDR3 is given with its conserved first and last residue. A D gene is named only where the DNA matches it firmly. The size of a clone is reported for some rows only, either as once, few or many, or as a class for expanded clones.

v_gene: TRBV7-8
len: 18
j_gene: TRBJ2-7
d_gene: TRBD2
abundance: .
CDR3aa: CASSPHRLGGTATYEQYF
CDR3nt: TGTGCCAGCAGCCCCCACCGACTGGGGGGGACGGCAACCTACGAGCAGTACTTC

v_gene: TRBV6-2/TRBV6-3
len: 16
j_gene: TRBJ1-5
d_gene: .
abundance: .
CDR3aa: CASSYDSLGINQPQHF
CDR3nt: TGTGCCAGCAGTTACGACAGCTTGGGGATCAATCAGCCCCAGCATTTT

v_gene: TRBV7-2
len: 14
j_gene: TRBJ2-5
d_gene: TRBD2
abundance: once
CDR3aa: CASSSRLAGETQYF
CDR3nt: TGTGCCAGCAGCTCCCGACTAGCTGGGGAGACCCAGTACTTC

v_gene: TRBV5-1
len: 16
j_gene: TRBJ2-1
d_gene: .
abundance: .
CDR3aa: CASSARAGNSYNEQFF
CDR3nt: TGCGCCAGCAGCGCACGCGCCGGGAACTCGTACAATGAGCAGTTCTTC

v_gene: TRBV13
len: 13
j_gene: TRBJ1-4
d_gene: .
abundance: .
CDR3aa: CASSSRRVEKLFF
CDR3nt: TGTGCCAGCAGCTCCCGCCGGGTGGAAAAACTGTTTTTT

v_gene: TRBV14
len: 14
j_gene: TRBJ2-1
d_gene: TRBD2
abundance: .
CDR3aa: CASSQFTSGFYQFF
CDR3nt: TGTGCCAGCAGCCAATTTACTAGCGGTTTCTATCAGTTCTTC

v_gene: TRBV11-3
len: 17
j_gene: TRBJ2-5
d_gene: TRBD2
abundance: once
CDR3aa: CASSLGRLAGIQETQYF
CDR3nt: TGTGCCAGCAGCTTGGGGCGACTAGCGGGGATTCAAGAGACCCAGTACTTC

v_gene: TRBV19
len: 18
j_gene: TRBJ1-5
d_gene: .
abundance: .
CDR3aa: CASSIDMIQGFQNQPQHF
CDR3nt: TGTGCCAGTAGTATAGATATGATCCAGGGATTTCAAAATCAGCCCCAGCATTTT

v_gene: TRBV5-6
len: 12
j_gene: TRBJ2-2
d_gene: .
abundance: .
CDR3aa: CASRGSTGELFF
CDR3nt: TGTGCCAGCAGAGGGAGCACCGGGGAGCTGTTTTTT

v_gene: TRBV18
len: 17
j_gene: TRBJ2-7
d_gene: TRBD2
abundance: few
CDR3aa: CASSTGQLASGPYEQYF
CDR3nt: TGTGCCAGCTCCACAGGACAGTTGGCTAGCGGGCCCTACGAGCAGTACTTC

v_gene: TRBV27
len: 17
j_gene: TRBJ2-7
d_gene: TRBD1
abundance: .
CDR3aa: CASSLYPRQGRAYEQYF
CDR3nt: TGTGCCAGCAGTTTATACCCCCGACAGGGAAGGGCCTACGAGCAGTACTTC

v_gene: TRBV24-1
len: 15
j_gene: TRBJ2-5
d_gene: .
abundance: once
CDR3aa: CATSDSLGEVETQYF
CDR3nt: TGTGCCACCAGTGATTCCCTCGGGGAAGTGGAGACCCAGTACTTC

v_gene: TRBV2
len: 13
j_gene: TRBJ2-5
d_gene: .
abundance: .
CDR3aa: CASTLTGIETQYF
CDR3nt: TGTGCCAGCACCCTTACGGGGATAGAGACCCAGTACTTC

v_gene: TRBV10-2
len: 14
j_gene: TRBJ2-7
d_gene: TRBD1
abundance: .
CDR3aa: CASSDGTGTYEQYF
CDR3nt: TGCGCCAGCAGCGACGGGACAGGGACCTACGAGCAGTACTTC